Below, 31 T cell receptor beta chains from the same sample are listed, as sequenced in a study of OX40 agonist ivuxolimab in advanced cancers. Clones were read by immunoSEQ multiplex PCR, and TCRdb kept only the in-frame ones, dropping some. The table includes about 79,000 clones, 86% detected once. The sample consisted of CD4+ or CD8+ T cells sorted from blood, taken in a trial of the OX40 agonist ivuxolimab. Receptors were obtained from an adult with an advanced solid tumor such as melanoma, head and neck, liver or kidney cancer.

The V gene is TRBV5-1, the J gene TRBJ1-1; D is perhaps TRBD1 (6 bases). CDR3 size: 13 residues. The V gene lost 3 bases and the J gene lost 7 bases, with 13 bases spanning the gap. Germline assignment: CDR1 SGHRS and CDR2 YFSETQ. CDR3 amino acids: CASSSRQAYEAFF. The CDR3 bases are TGCGCCAGCAGCTCCCGACAGGCCTATGAAGCTTTCTTT.

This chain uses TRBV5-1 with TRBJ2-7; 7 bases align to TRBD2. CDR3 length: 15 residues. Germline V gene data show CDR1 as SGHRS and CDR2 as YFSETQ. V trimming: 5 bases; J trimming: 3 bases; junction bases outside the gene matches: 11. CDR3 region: CASRVNWEGFYEQYF. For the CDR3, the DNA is TGCGCCAGCAGGGTAAATTGGGAGGGATTCTACGAGCAGTACTTC.

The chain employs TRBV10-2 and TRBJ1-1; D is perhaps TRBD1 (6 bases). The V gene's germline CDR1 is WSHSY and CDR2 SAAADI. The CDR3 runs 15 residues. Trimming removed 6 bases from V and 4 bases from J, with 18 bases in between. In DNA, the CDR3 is TGCGCCAGCAGAATTGGGGGGGGGCTGCGCACTGAAGCTTTCTTT. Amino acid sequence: CASRIGGGLRTEAFF.

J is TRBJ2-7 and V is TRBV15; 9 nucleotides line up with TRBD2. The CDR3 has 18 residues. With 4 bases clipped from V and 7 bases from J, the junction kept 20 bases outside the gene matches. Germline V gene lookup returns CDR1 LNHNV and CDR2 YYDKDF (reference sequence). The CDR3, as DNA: TGTGCCACCAGCACCCCAAGGCCCGGGACTAGCCTGGGTCGGGAGCAGTACTTC. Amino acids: CATSTPRPGTSLGREQYF. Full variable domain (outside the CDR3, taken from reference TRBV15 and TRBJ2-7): DAMVIQNPRYQVTQFGKPVTLSCSQTLNHNVMYWYQQKSSQAPKLLFHYYDKDFNNEADTPDNFQSRRPNTSFCFLDIRSPGLGDTAMYLCATSTPRPGTSLGREQYFGPGTRLTVT.

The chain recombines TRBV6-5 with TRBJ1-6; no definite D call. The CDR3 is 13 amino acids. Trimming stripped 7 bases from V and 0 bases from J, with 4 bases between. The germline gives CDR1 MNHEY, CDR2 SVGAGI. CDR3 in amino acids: CASKTSYNSPLHF. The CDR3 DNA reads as TGTGCCAGCAAAACCTCCTATAATTCACCCCTCCACTTT.

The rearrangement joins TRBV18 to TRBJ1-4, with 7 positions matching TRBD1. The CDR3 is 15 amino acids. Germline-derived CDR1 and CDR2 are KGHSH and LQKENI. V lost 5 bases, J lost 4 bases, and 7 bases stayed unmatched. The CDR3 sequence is CASSSGTDLNEKLFF. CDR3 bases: TGTGCCAGCTCATCTGGGACAGACCTTAATGAAAAACTGTTTTTT.

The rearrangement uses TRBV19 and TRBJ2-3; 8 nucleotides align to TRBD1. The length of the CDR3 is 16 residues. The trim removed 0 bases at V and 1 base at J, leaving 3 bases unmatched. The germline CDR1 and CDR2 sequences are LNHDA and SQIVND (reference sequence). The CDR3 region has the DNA TGTGCCAGTAGTATAGATCTGGACAGGGGCACAGATACGCAGTATTTT. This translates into CASSIDLDRGTDTQYF.

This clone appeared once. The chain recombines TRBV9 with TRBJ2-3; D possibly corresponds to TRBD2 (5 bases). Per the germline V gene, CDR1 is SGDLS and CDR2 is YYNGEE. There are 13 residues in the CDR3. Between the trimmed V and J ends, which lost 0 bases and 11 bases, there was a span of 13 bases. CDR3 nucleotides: TGTGCCAGCAGCGTAGAGGACTCCCTTAGGCAGTATTTT. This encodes CASSVEDSLRQYF.

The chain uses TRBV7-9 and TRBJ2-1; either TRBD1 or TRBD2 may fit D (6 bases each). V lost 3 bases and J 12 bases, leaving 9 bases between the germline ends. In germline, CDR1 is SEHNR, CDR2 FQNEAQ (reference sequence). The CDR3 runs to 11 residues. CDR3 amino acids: CASSLGGSQFF. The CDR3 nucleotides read TGTGCCAGCAGCTTGGGGGGCTCGCAGTTCTTC.

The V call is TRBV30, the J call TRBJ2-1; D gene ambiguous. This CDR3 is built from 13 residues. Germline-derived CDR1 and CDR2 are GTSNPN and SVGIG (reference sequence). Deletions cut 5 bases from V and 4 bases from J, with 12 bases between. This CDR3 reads CAWGSGAYNEQFF. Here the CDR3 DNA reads TGTGCCTGGGGTAGTGGCGCGTACAATGAGCAGTTCTTC.

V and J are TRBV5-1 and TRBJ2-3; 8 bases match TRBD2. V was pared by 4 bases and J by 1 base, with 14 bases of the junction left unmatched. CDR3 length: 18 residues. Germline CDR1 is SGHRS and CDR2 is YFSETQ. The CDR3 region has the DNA TGCGCCAGCAGCCGTGGGCCTACAGCGCGGGGGGGCACAGATACGCAGTATTTT. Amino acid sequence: CASSRGPTARGGTDTQYF.

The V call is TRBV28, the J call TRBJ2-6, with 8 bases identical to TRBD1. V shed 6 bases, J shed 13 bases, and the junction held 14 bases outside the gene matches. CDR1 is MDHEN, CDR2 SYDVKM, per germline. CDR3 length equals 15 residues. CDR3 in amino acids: CASSPGQALHRVLTF. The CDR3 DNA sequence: TGTGCCAGCAGCCCGGGACAGGCTCTCCACAGGGTCCTGACTTTC.

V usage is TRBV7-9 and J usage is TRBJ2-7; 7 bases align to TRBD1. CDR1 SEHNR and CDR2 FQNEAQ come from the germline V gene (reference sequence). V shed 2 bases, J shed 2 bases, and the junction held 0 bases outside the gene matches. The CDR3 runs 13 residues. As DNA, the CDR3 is TGTGCCAGCAGCTTACAGGGGGCCTACGAGCAGTACTTC. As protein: CASSLQGAYEQYF.

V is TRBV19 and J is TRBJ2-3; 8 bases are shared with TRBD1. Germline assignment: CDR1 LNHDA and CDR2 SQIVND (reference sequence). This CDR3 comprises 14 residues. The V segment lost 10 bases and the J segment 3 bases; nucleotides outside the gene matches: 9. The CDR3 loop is CATFDRGRTDTQYF. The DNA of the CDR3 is TGTGCCACCTTCGACAGGGGAAGGACAGATACGCAGTATTTT.

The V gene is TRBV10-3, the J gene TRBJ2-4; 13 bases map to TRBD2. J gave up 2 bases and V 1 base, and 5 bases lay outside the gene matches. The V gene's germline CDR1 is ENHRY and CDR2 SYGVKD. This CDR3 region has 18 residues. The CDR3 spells CAISELGLAGASKNIQYF. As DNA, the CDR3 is TGTGCCATCAGTGAGTTAGGACTAGCGGGGGCTTCCAAAAACATTCAGTACTTC.

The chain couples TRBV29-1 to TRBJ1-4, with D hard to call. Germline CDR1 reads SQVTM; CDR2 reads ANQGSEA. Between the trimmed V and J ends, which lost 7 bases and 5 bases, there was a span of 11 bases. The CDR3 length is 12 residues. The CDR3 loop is CSAGLPNEKLFF. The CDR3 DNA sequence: TGCAGCGCTGGACTCCCAAATGAAAAACTGTTTTTT. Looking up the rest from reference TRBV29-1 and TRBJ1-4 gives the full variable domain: SAVISQKPSRDICQRGTSLTIQCQVDSQVTMMFWYRQQPGQSLTLIATANQGSEATYESGFVIDKFPISRPNLTFSTLTVSNMSPEDSSIYLCSAGLPNEKLFFGSGTQLSVL.

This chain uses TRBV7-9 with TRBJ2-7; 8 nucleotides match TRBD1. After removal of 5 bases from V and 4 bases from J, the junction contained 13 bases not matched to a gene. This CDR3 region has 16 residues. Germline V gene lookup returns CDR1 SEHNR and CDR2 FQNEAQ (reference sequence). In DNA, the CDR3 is TGTGCCAGCAGCCCCCCGGGCGGACAGGGACGGTACGAGCAGTACTTC. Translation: CASSPPGGQGRYEQYF.

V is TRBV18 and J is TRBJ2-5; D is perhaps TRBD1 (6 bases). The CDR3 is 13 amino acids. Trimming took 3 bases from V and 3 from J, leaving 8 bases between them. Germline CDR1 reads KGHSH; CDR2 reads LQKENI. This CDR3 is CASSPRTEETQYF. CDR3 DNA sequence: TGTGCCAGCTCACCTCGGACAGAAGAGACCCAGTACTTC.

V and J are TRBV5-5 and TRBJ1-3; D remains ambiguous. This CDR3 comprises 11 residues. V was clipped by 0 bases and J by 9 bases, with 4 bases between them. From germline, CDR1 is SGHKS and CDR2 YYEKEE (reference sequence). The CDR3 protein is CASSLDSTIYF. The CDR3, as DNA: TGTGCCAGCAGCTTGGACAGCACCATATATTTT.

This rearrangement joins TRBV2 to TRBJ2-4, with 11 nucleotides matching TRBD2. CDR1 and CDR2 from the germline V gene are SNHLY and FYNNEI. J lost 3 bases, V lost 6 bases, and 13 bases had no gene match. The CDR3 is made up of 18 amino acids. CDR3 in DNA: TGTGCCAGCAGCCCACTAGCGGGAGTAGCGGGTGTCAAAAACATTCAGTACTTC. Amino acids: CASSPLAGVAGVKNIQYF.

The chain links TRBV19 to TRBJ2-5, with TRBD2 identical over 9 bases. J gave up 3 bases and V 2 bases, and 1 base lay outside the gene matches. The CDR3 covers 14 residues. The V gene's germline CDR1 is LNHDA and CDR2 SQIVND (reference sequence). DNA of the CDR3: TGTGCCAGTAGTATAAGCGGGGGGAAAGAGACCCAGTACTTC. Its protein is CASSISGGKETQYF.

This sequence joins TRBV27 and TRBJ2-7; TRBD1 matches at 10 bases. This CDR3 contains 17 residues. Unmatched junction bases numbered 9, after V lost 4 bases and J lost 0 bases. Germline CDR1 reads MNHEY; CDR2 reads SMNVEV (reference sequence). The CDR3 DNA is TGTGCCAGCAGTTCAAGACAGGGGGCGTCCCCCTCCTACGAGCAGTACTTC. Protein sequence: CASSSRQGASPSYEQYF.

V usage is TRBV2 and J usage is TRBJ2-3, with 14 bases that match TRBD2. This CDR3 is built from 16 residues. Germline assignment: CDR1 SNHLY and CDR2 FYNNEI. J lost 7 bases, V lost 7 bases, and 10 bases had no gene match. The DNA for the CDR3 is TGTGCCAGCACCCTGGGGACTAGCGGGAGTAGGAATACGCAGTATTTT. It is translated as CASTLGTSGSRNTQYF.

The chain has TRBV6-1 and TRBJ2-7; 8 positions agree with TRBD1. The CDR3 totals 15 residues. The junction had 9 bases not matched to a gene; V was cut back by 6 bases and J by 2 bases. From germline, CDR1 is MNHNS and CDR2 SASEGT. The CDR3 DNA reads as TGTGCCAGCAGCCAGAGTGAGACAGGGGCCTACGAGCAGTACTTC. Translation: CASSQSETGAYEQYF.

CDR3 in amino acids: CASGQGRNEQYF. In DNA form, the CDR3 reads TGTGCCAGCGGCCAGGGGAGGAACGAGCAGTACTTC. V gene TRBV6-1 combines with J gene TRBJ2-7; D possibly matches TRBD1 or TRBD2 (6 bases each). This CDR3 contains 12 residues. Germline lookup yields CDR1 MNHNS and CDR2 SASEGT. Trimming left V 8 bases short and J 5 bases short, with 13 bases between.

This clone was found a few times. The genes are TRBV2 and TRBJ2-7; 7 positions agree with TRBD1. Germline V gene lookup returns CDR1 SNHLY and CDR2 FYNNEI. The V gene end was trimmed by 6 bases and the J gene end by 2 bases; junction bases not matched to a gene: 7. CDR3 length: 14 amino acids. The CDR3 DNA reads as TGTGCCAGCAGCGCCGGGACAGTACCCTACGAGCAGTACTTC. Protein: CASSAGTVPYEQYF.

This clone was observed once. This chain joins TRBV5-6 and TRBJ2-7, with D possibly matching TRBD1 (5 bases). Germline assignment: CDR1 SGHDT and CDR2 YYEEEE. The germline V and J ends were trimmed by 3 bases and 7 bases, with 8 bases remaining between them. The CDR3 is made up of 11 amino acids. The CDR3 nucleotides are TGTGCCAGCAGCTCAGGGCCAGAGCAGTACTTC. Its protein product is CASSSGPEQYF.

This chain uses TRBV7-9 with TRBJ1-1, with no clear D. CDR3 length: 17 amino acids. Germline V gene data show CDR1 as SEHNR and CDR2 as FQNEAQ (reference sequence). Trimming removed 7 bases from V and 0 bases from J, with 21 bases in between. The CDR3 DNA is TGTGCCAGCACTCGGGGAGGACTGACGTGGGTGAACACTGAAGCTTTCTTT. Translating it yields CASTRGGLTWVNTEAFF.

The CDR3 sequence: CASSQDRVYTEAFF. Here the CDR3 DNA reads TGTGCCAGCAGTCAGGACAGGGTGTACACTGAAGCTTTCTTT. This rearrangement joins TRBV6-5 to TRBJ1-1, with 8 positions matching TRBD1. The CDR3 extends over 14 amino acids. Germline trimming cut 5 bases from V and 3 bases from J; bases unmatched to any gene: 5. Looked up from germline, CDR1 is MNHEY and CDR2 is SVGAGI.

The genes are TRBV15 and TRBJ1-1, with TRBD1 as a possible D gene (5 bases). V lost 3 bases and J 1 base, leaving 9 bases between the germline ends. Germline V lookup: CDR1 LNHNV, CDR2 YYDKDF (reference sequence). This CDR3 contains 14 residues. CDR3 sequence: CATSRAGTNTEAFF. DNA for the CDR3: TGTGCCACCAGCAGGGCCGGGACGAACACTGAAGCTTTCTTT.

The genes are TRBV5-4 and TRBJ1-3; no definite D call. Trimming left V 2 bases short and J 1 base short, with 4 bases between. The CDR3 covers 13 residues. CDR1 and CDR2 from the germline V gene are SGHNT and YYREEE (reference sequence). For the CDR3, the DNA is TGTGCCAGCAGCTTTATATCTGGAAACACCATATATTTT. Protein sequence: CASSFISGNTIYF.